These T cell receptor beta chains were read from a single sample in a study of neurological immune-mediated disorders. TCRdb fed the 5' RACE reads into MiXCR, producing one record per CDR3 protein. The sample yields some 43,000 distinct CDR3 sequences, 10% to 15% seen once. Material for sequencing was PBMCs. The receptor set was obtained from a male donor with HTLV-1-associated myelopathy (HAM/TSP). CDR3s include the opening cysteine and the closing phenylalanine or tryptophan. The D gene is left open where the match is weak. Where a row states a size, it is once, few, many or the class of an expanded clone; other rows omit it.

many	TRBJ2-7	15	-	TRBV12-3/TRBV12-4	TGTGCCAGCAGTTTTGGTCTGGGACACAACTACGAGCAGTACTTC	CASSFGLGHNYEQYF
-	TRBJ1-2	15	TRBD1	TRBV13	TGTGCCAGCAGCTCGCAGGACAGGGCCGACTATGGCTACACCTTC	CASSSQDRADYGYTF
many	TRBJ2-7	12	-	TRBV7-9	TGTGCCAGCAGCTCCATCTCTCACGAGCAGTACTTC	CASSSISHEQYF
-	TRBJ2-7	16	TRBD2	TRBV10-3	TGTACCATCAGTTCCGTCAGCGGGGGGGCCTTCTACGAGCAGTACTTC	CTISSVSGGAFYEQYF
-	TRBJ2-3	16	TRBD2	TRBV5-1	TGCGCCATCAGCTTGGTGCCTAGCGGGGGGGCAGATACGCAGTATTTT	CAISLVPSGGADTQYF
many	TRBJ1-1	15	-	TRBV24-1	TGTGCCACCAGTGATTCTAAACAGGGGAACACTGAAGCTTTCTTT	CATSDSKQGNTEAFF
few	TRBJ1-6	13	-	TRBV20-1	TGCAGTGTCGTACAGGTCTATAATTCACCCCTCCACTTT	CSVVQVYNSPLHF
many	TRBJ2-3	13	-	TRBV7-2	TGTGCCAGCAGCTTCTCTGTTACGGATACGCAGTATTTT	CASSFSVTDTQYF
many	TRBJ1-1	14	-	TRBV27	TGTGCCAGCAGTCCCCTAGTCATGAACACTGAAGCTTTCTTT	CASSPLVMNTEAFF
many	TRBJ2-7	14	TRBD2	TRBV20-1	TGCAGTGCTAGTGGGTCTAGCGGGGGCTACGAGCAGTACTTC	CSASGSSGGYEQYF
-	TRBJ1-5	14	TRBD1	TRBV12-3/TRBV12-4	TGTGCCAGCAGTTTAGGTGCAGGGGGCGCCCCCCAGCATTTT	CASSLGAGGAPQHF
many	TRBJ2-7	14	-	TRBV20-1	TGCAGTGCTAGTCTCCAGGGGCAACCCTACGAGCAGTACTTC	CSASLQGQPYEQYF
many	TRBJ1-5	16	-	TRBV4-3	TGCGCCAGCAGCCAAGAAGCGAGAAACTACAATCAGCCCCAGCATTTT	CASSQEARNYNQPQHF
-	TRBJ2-7	13	-	TRBV27	TGTGCCAGCAGTTTAAGGGGACTCTACGAGCAGTACTTC	CASSLRGLYEQYF
many	TRBJ1-5	14	-	TRBV6-2/TRBV6-3	TGTGCCAGCAGTCACCTCGGGGAAGGTCAGCCCCAGCATTTT	CASSHLGEGQPQHF
many	TRBJ1-5	14	-	TRBV20-1	TGCAGTGCTACCGCCCGGGCCACAAATCAGCCCCAGCATTTT	CSATARATNQPQHF
many	TRBJ1-4	16	TRBD1	TRBV9	TGTGCCAGCAGCGTAGAACAGGGGGCAACTAATGAAAAACTGTTTTTT	CASSVEQGATNEKLFF
many	TRBJ2-1	13	-	TRBV12-3/TRBV12-4	TGTGCCAGCGGTAGGACGGATTACAATGAGCAGTTCTTC	CASGRTDYNEQFF
many	TRBJ1-2	15	-	TRBV11-2	TGTGCCAGCAGCTTAGCGGCCACCGGACTCTATGGCTACACCTTC	CASSLAATGLYGYTF
many	TRBJ2-2	14	TRBD2	TRBV10-3	TGTGCCATCGGAGCGGGGGTCCTCACCGGGGAGCTGTTTTTT	CAIGAGVLTGELFF
many	TRBJ1-1	11	-	TRBV10-3	TGTGCCGTATACAAAGGCACTGAAGCTTTCTTT	CAVYKGTEAFF
many	TRBJ2-5	14	TRBD2	TRBV12-3/TRBV12-4	TGTGCCAGCAGTTTTCGGGGGGACCAAGAGACCCAGTACTTC	CASSFRGDQETQYF
many	TRBJ1-3	14	-	TRBV20-1	TGCAGTGCTCCGGGTCAAAACTCTGGAAACACCATATATTTT	CSAPGQNSGNTIYF
many	TRBJ2-1	14	-	TRBV9	TGTGCCAGCAGCCCCGCTCAACCCTACAATGAGCAGTTCTTC	CASSPAQPYNEQFF
many	TRBJ1-2	12	TRBD1	TRBV20-1	TGCAGTGCTAGCCGGGACAGGGATGGCTACACCTTC	CSASRDRDGYTF